A selection of T cell receptor beta chains follows, all from one sample in a study of graft-versus-host responses after intestinal transplantation. Assay used: immunoSEQ multiplex PCR; TCRdb lists only in-frame clones, some missing. Here the sample spans roughly 51,000 clones, 89% being singletons. What these receptors recognize is not known. Sequencing was performed on unstimulated CD4+ T cells sorted from spleen or lymph node cells, taken before transplant. The receptors were sampled from a human donor who was the organ donor for an intestinal transplant. CDR3s include the opening cysteine and the closing phenylalanine or tryptophan. A D gene is named only where the DNA matches it firmly.

NA	TRBV12-2	TRBJ2-7	CASRFGGGGLVFCEQYF	TGTGCAAGTCGCTTTGGGGGGGGAGGACTAGTTTTCTGCGAGCAGTACTTC
NA	TRBV6-1	TRBJ1-1	CASSDKRVRDTEAFF	TGTGCCAGCAGTGATAAAAGGGTGAGGGACACTGAAGCTTTCTTT
NA	TRBV19	TRBJ2-1	CASRRSHNEQFF	TGTGCCAGTAGGAGGAGCCACAATGAGCAGTTCTTC
TRBD1	TRBV11-2	TRBJ1-1	CASSGRTGRNTEAFF	TGTGCCAGCAGCGGACGGACAGGGCGGAACACTGAAGCTTTCTTT
NA	TRBV11-3	TRBJ2-2	CASSLFSTGELFF	TGTGCCAGCAGCTTATTTAGCACCGGGGAGCTGTTTTTT
TRBD1	TRBV28	TRBJ2-7	CASSLSPTRDSYEQYF	TGTGCCAGCAGTTTGTCTCCCACTCGGGACAGTTACGAGCAGTACTTC
NA	TRBV6-1	TRBJ2-4	CASRVLGVPGNIQYF	TGTGCCAGCAGGGTGTTAGGGGTTCCGGGAAACATTCAGTACTTC
TRBD2	TRBV4-2	TRBJ2-5	CASSQGKAGLAGGNSTLRYF	TGTGCCAGCAGCCAAGGCAAAGCGGGACTAGCGGGAGGGAACTCTACCCTAAGGTACTTC
TRBD1	TRBV6-1	TRBJ2-2	CARPHRGLNTGELFF	TGTGCCAGACCGCACAGGGGGCTAAACACCGGGGAGCTGTTTTTT
TRBD1	TRBV5-8	TRBJ1-2	CASSLEGQGARGYTF	TGTGCCAGCAGCTTGGAAGGACAGGGGGCGCGTGGCTACACCTTC
TRBD2	TRBV14	TRBJ2-2	CASSQVKAGSVGELFF	TGTGCCAGCAGCCAAGTGAAAGCGGGATCAGTAGGGGAGCTGTTTTTT
TRBD1	TRBV7-2	TRBJ2-2	CASSLKAGGANTGELFF	TGTGCCAGCAGCTTAAAGGCAGGGGGTGCGAACACCGGGGAGCTGTTTTTT
TRBD1	TRBV19	TRBJ2-3	CATRQGGTDTQYF	TGTGCCACTAGACAGGGGGGCACAGATACGCAGTATTTT
TRBD2	TRBV6-6	TRBJ2-3	CASSTSSGSGTDTQYF	TGTGCCAGCAGTACGTCTAGCGGGAGCGGAACAGATACGCAGTATTTT